The 18 T cell receptor beta chains below were found in one sample sequenced in a study of blood T cell repertoires in COVID-19. Sequencing was performed with immunoSEQ multiplex PCR; in TCRdb, only in-frame clones are kept and a portion is missing. The data show fewer than 85,000 clones, 85% to 90% seen once. The sequenced material came from peripheral blood. Receptors originate from a man in his fifties with active COVID-19.

This chain links TRBV21-1 with TRBJ2-7; the table names TRBD1, a call not compared with the DNA. TRBV21-1 corresponds to a pseudogene. CDR3 length equals 13 residues. The chain's CDR3 is CASSPTGWHEQYF. DNA for the CDR3: TGTGCCAGCAGCCCGACAGGGTGGCACGAGCAGTACTTC.

V is TRBV5-5 and J is TRBJ1-4; TRBD1 aligns across 7 bases. V lost 4 bases to trimming and J lost 5 bases; unmatched junction nucleotides: 11. Germline CDR1 SGHKS, CDR2 YYEKEE (reference sequence). CDR3 length: 16 amino acids. The CDR3 is CASSPQTGTENEKLFF. The DNA for the CDR3 is TGTGCCAGCAGCCCACAGACCGGGACAGAGAATGAAAAACTGTTTTTT. The whole variable domain, filled in from reference TRBV5-5 and TRBJ1-4, reads DAGVTQSPTHLIKTRGQQVTLRCSPISGHKSVSWYQQVLGQGPQFIFQYYEKEERGRGNFPDRFSARQFPNYSSELNVNALLLGDSALYLCASSPQTGTENEKLFFGSGTQLSVL.

This clone was observed once. The rearrangement uses TRBV21-1 and TRBJ1-3; TRBD1, the table's D call, lacks a check against the DNA. TRBV21-1 is a pseudogene. The CDR3 runs to 16 residues. CDR3 nucleotides: TGTGCCAGCAGCAATAACCGGACACGCTCTGGAAACACCATATATTTT. This encodes CASSNNRTRSGNTIYF.

The gene calls are TRBV11-2 and TRBJ2-5, with TRBD1 as a possible D gene (6 bases). V lost 5 bases, J lost 4 bases, and 11 bases lay in between. The CDR3 sequence is 13 residues long. Germline V CDR1 and CDR2: SGHAT, FQNNGV. The CDR3 reads CASSHGQLETQYF. Here the CDR3 DNA reads TGTGCCAGCAGCCACGGACAGCTAGAGACCCAGTACTTC.

This chain uses TRBV28 with TRBJ2-7; tentative D call: TRBD1 (5 bases). Germline V lookup: CDR1 MDHEN, CDR2 SYDVKM. This CDR3 has 11 amino acids. With 4 bases removed from V and 5 bases from J, the gap between germline ends came to 6 bases. The CDR3 region has the DNA TGTGCCAGCAGTTCCAGGGACGAGCAGTACTTC. It translates to CASSSRDEQYF.

This chain connects TRBV7-2 to TRBJ2-7, with 8 bases matching TRBD1. CDR3 length: 14 amino acids. Losses at the gene ends were 1 base for V and 6 bases for J; bases not matched to a gene: 5. Germline V CDR1 and CDR2: SGHTA, FQGNSA. DNA of the CDR3: TGTGCCAGCAGCTTAGATCAGGGGGCTGGCGAGCAGTACTTC. Encoded protein: CASSLDQGAGEQYF.

The DNA for the CDR3 is TGTGCCACCAGCAAACCTCATACATCCTACGAGCAGTACTTC. Protein product: CATSKPHTSYEQYF. The chain links TRBV15 to TRBJ2-7; D gene unclear. V was clipped by 4 bases and J by 1 base, with 11 bases between them. The CDR3 is 14 residues long. Germline loops: CDR1 LNHNV, CDR2 YYDKDF (reference sequence). The full variable domain, completed using reference TRBV15 and TRBJ2-7, is DAMVIQNPRYQVTQFGKPVTLSCSQTLNHNVMYWYQQKSSQAPKLLFHYYDKDFNNEADTPDNFQSRRPNTSFCFLDIRSPGLGDTAMYLCATSKPHTSYEQYFGPGTRLTVT.

This chain links TRBV24-1 with TRBJ2-6; 10 positions match TRBD1. Germline assignment: CDR1 KGHDR and CDR2 SFDVKD. This CDR3 region has 16 residues. V shed 9 bases, J shed 2 bases, and the junction held 6 bases outside the gene matches. The CDR3 DNA reads TGTGCCACCGGAGCCGGGACAGGGGCTGGGGCCAACGTCCTGACTTTC. Amino acid sequence: CATGAGTGAGANVLTF.

The chain employs TRBV6-4 and TRBJ2-1; D is perhaps TRBD2 (5 bases). Germline V gene sequence: CDR1 MRHNA, CDR2 SNTAGT. Trimming removed 0 bases at V and 0 bases at J, with 6 bases between. This CDR3 contains 15 residues. The CDR3 DNA is TGTGCCAGCAGTGACTCGGGAGACTCCTACAATGAGCAGTTCTTC. Amino acid sequence: CASSDSGDSYNEQFF.

The chain is built from TRBV6-2 or TRBV6-3 and TRBJ1-1; TRBD1 matches 7 bases. CDR3 length equals 11 residues. Germline V lookup: CDR1 MNHEY, CDR2 SVGEGT. With 2 bases clipped from V and 10 bases from J, the junction kept 1 base outside the gene matches. CDR3 amino acids: CASSYNRGAFF. The CDR3 region has the DNA TGTGCCAGCAGTTACAACAGGGGAGCTTTCTTT.

The rearrangement joins TRBV7-2 to TRBJ2-5; D possibly corresponds to TRBD2 (6 bases). CDR1 is SGHTA and CDR2 is FQGNSA in the germline V gene. CDR3 length: 14 amino acids. Between the trimmed V and J ends, which lost 5 bases and 9 bases, there was a span of 19 bases. The CDR3 DNA sequence: TGTGCCAGCAGCCTTATCGGGACTCCGAGGCCCCAGTACTTC. Translation gives CASSLIGTPRPQYF. Filled out from reference TRBV7-2 and TRBJ2-5, the complete variable domain reads GAGVSQSPSNKVTEKGKDVELRCDPISGHTALYWYRQSLGQGLEFLIYFQGNSAPDKSGLPSDRFSAERTGGSVSTLTIQRTQQEDSAVYLCASSLIGTPRPQYFGPGTRLLVL.

The chain links TRBV7-2 to TRBJ2-7; 7 nucleotides match TRBD1. After removal of 3 bases from V and 1 base from J, the junction contained 6 bases not matched to a gene. The germline CDR1 and CDR2 sequences are SGHTA and FQGNSA. This CDR3 has 15 residues. CDR3 amino acids: CASSFVPGQSYEQYF. The CDR3 DNA reads TGTGCCAGCAGCTTCGTTCCGGGACAGTCCTACGAGCAGTACTTC.

V is TRBV7-3 and J is TRBJ2-1, with D tentatively TRBD2 (5 bases). With 6 bases removed from V and 4 bases from J, the gap between germline ends came to 16 bases. CDR3 length equals 15 residues. Germline V CDR1 and CDR2: SGHTA, FQGTGA. CDR3 in DNA: TGTGCCAGCAGTCCCCGCCGGACGGGATACAATGAGCAGTTCTTC. Its translation is CASSPRRTGYNEQFF.

The J gene is TRBJ2-7, the V gene TRBV28; 8 nucleotides align to TRBD2. This CDR3 spans 15 amino acids. Per germline, CDR1 MDHEN and CDR2 SYDVKM. V shed 2 bases and J 0 bases; nucleotides not matched to a gene: 3. As DNA, the CDR3 is TGTGCCAGCAGTTTAGCGGGGGGAAGCTCCTACGAGCAGTACTTC. Its protein product is CASSLAGGSSYEQYF.

The chain carries TRBV3-1 (or the pseudogene TRBV3-2) and TRBJ1-6; D gene unclear. Germline CDR1 reads LGHDT; CDR2 reads YNNKEL (reference sequence). The CDR3 loop spans 14 amino acids. V was trimmed by 1 base and J by 7 bases, leaving 8 bases between them. Here the CDR3 DNA reads TGTGCCAGCAGCCAAGTGGAGGGAAATTCACCCCTCCACTTT. Protein sequence: CASSQVEGNSPLHF.

This clone has just one count. The CDR3 DNA reads TGTGCCAGCAGCTTAGCGTTAGGGGATCGCACTGAAGCTTTCTTT. Protein product: CASSLALGDRTEAFF. The V call is TRBV7-9, the J call TRBJ1-1; TRBD1 might be the D (5 bases). Looked up from germline, CDR1 is SEHNR and CDR2 is FQNEAQ (reference sequence). V was clipped by 0 bases and J by 4 bases, with 12 bases between them. This CDR3 is built from 15 residues.

The chain combines TRBV6-1 with TRBJ2-5; 8 bases agree with TRBD1. CDR1 and CDR2 (germline): MNHNS, SASEGT. The CDR3 spans 15 residues. J lost 3 bases, V lost 3 bases, and 6 bases had no gene match. The chain's CDR3 is CASSEMDRVEETQYF. DNA for the CDR3: TGTGCCAGCAGTGAGATGGACAGGGTGGAAGAGACCCAGTACTTC.

The V call is TRBV5-1, the J call TRBJ1-1, with D maybe TRBD1 (6 bases). Germline V CDR1 and CDR2: SGHRS, YFSETQ. Trimming pared 3 bases from V and 1 base from J, leaving 22 bases between. The CDR3 loop spans 18 amino acids. The CDR3 sequence is CASSYASGGQIRNTEAFF. The CDR3 coding sequence is TGCGCCAGCAGCTATGCATCGGGGGGGCAAATTCGGAACACTGAAGCTTTCTTT.